This TCR beta chain was recovered during a study of cytomegalovirus exposure and HLA in healthy donors. Across the whole study: A subsequent analysis reported that the roughly 120 validation repertoires were produced on the same platform that had also been used for the roughly 700 first-cohort repertoires. The study, taken as a whole, reports: Among TCR beta chains, those listed as cytomegalovirus-associated numbered some 160. The tendency of first-cohort TCR clusters to co-occur in the 100 to 150 validation repertoires emerged from a later analysis.

Only in-frame clones appear in the TCRdb table, and some are missing; sequencing was by immunoSEQ multiplex PCR. The data show over 100,000 clones, with more than 75% seen just once and about 6% held by the top ten. The donors formed part of the 120-subject validation cohort, distinct from the roughly 620-subject first cohort. About this clone: Its antigen is currently unknown.

CDR3 length: 12 amino acids. Trimming at V came to 5 bases and at J to 8 bases, leaving 6 bases not matched to a gene. Germline lookup yields CDR1 SQVTM and CDR2 ANQGSEA. The specimen was PBMCs. V is TRBV29-1 and J is TRBJ1-2; 9 bases fit TRBD1. The source of this sequence is a woman under 30 in good health and CMV-seropositive. The CDR3 DNA reads TGCAGCGTTAAGACAGGGGGTCAGGGCTACACCTTC. Its protein is CSVKTGGQGYTF.